Here is one T cell receptor (beta chain) with its context. Its specificity is not known. This sample is part of a study of cytomegalovirus exposure and HLA in healthy donors. In the PCR, 60 Vbeta and 13 Jbeta primers were used. As originally analysed: A later analysis tallied approximately 80 million unique TCR beta chains, around 10 million of them shared. TCRdb keeps only in-frame clones here, not all; method: immunoSEQ multiplex PCR. V, J and clone size derive from that table, while D and trimming were established from the DNA sequence. Seen here are 50,000 to 75,000 clones, 80% observed once, and the top ten hold 3% to 4.5%. Points from the study as a whole: In an earlier analysis, about 87% or about 30%: the productive usage of most TCR beta V segments. Using a false discovery rate of 0.05, a later analysis showed that about 16,000 TCR beta sequences were associated with HLA alleles.

CDR3 length equals 16 residues. V gave up 6 bases and J gave up 2 bases, with 18 bases separating them. Germline CDR1 is MDHEN and CDR2 is SYDVKM. J is TRBJ2-3 and V is TRBV28; perhaps TRBD2 as D (6 bases). Sequenced: PBMCs. This TCR was recovered from a woman aged 40 to 50 in good health and CMV-seronegative. The CDR3, as DNA: TGTGCCAGCAGGGATGGCGGGGCTGCCCTCACAGATACGCAGTATTTT. Its translation is CASRDGGAALTDTQYF. Filled out from reference TRBV28 and TRBJ2-3, the complete variable domain reads DVKVTQSSRYLVKRTGEKVFLECVQDMDHENMFWYRQDPGLGLRLIYFSYDVKMKEKGDIPEGYSVSREKKERFSLILESASTNQTSMYLCASRDGGAALTDTQYFGPGTRLTVL.